These 21 T cell receptor beta chains were all obtained from the same sample, sequenced in a study of blood T cell repertoires in COVID-19. Repertoires were generated with immunoSEQ multiplex PCR, while TCRdb's copy carries only in-frame clones and drops some. The repertoire includes around 310,000 clones, around nine tenths of them detected once, and approximately 12% sits in the top ten. The material sequenced was peripheral blood. The receptors originated from an older woman with acute or convalescent COVID-19.

The genes are TRBV9 and TRBJ2-7, with no clear D. This CDR3 is 13 amino acids long. The germline V and J ends were trimmed by 4 bases and 4 bases, with 12 bases remaining between them. Germline assignment: CDR1 SGDLS and CDR2 YYNGEE. For the CDR3, the DNA is TGTGCCAGCAGCTTCAAGCCCCTTTACGAGCAGTACTTC. This sequence encodes CASSFKPLYEQYF.

This sequence joins TRBV2 and TRBJ2-1; TRBD1 matches 10 bases. Trimming cost V 4 bases and J 5 bases; bases outside gene matches: 5. This CDR3 is 15 amino acids long. CDR1 is SNHLY and CDR2 is FYNNEI in the germline V gene. CDR3 residues: CASSGDRGNNNEQFF. The CDR3 nucleotides read TGTGCCAGCAGTGGGGACAGGGGTAACAACAATGAGCAGTTCTTC.

The V and J genes are TRBV30 and TRBJ1-2; maybe TRBD1 (5 bases). CDR3 size: 13 residues. Deletions cut 3 bases from V and 2 bases from J, with 10 bases between. CDR1 GTSNPN and CDR2 SVGIG come from the germline V gene (reference sequence). The DNA for the CDR3 is TGTGCCTGGAGCGAGGGGAGGAACTATGGCTACACCTTC. Encoded protein: CAWSEGRNYGYTF. The full variable domain, in which reference TRBV30 and TRBJ1-2 provide the parts outside the CDR3, is SQTIHQWPATLVQPVGSPLSLECTVEGTSNPNLYWYRQAAGRGLQLLFYSVGIGQISSEVPQNLSASRPQDRQFILSSKKLLLSDSGFYLCAWSEGRNYGYTFGSGTRLTVV.

This chain uses TRBV9 with TRBJ1-1; D unclear. The germline V gene encodes CDR1 SGDLS and CDR2 YYNGEE. CDR3 length: 14 amino acids. Trimming pared 0 bases from V and 3 bases from J, leaving 9 bases between. Here the CDR3 reads CASSVDHGDTEAFF. The CDR3 DNA reads as TGTGCCAGCAGCGTAGATCACGGGGACACTGAAGCTTTCTTT. Combining the CDR3 with reference TRBV9 and TRBJ1-1 gives the whole variable domain DSGVTQTPKHLITATGQRVTLRCSPRSGDLSVYWYQQSLDQGLQFLIQYYNGEERAKGNILERFSAQQFPDLHSELNLSSLELGDSALYFCASSVDHGDTEAFFGQGTRLTVV.

The chain carries TRBV6-5 and TRBJ1-2; 9 bases fit TRBD1. There are 13 residues in the CDR3. J gave up 4 bases and V 5 bases, and 2 bases lay outside the gene matches. Germline V gene sequence: CDR1 MNHEY, CDR2 SVGAGI. The DNA for the CDR3 is TGTGCCAGCAGTAGGGACAGGGCCTATGGCTACACCTTC. The encoded protein is CASSRDRAYGYTF.

The V and J genes are TRBV28 and TRBJ2-1, with D maybe TRBD1 (6 bases). Germline V gene lookup returns CDR1 MDHEN and CDR2 SYDVKM. CDR3 length: 16 residues. V lost 6 bases and J 1 base, leaving 16 bases between the germline ends. CDR3 protein: CASRDPQGISYNEQFF. The CDR3 nucleotides are TGTGCCAGCAGAGATCCTCAGGGGATTTCCTACAATGAGCAGTTCTTC. The variable domain in full, with the rest retrieved from reference TRBV28 and TRBJ2-1, is DVKVTQSSRYLVKRTGEKVFLECVQDMDHENMFWYRQDPGLGLRLIYFSYDVKMKEKGDIPEGYSVSREKKERFSLILESASTNQTSMYLCASRDPQGISYNEQFFGPGTRLTVL.

The chain has TRBV9 and TRBJ1-1; D unresolved. The ends were cut back, 3 bases at V and 1 base at J, with 10 bases in the middle. This CDR3 region has 14 residues. In germline, CDR1 is SGDLS, CDR2 YYNGEE. CDR3 sequence (DNA): TGTGCCAGCAGCGCGTCCTTGAGGAACACTGAAGCTTTCTTT. It codes for CASSASLRNTEAFF.

The J gene is TRBJ2-5, the V gene TRBV9; 7 bases map to TRBD2. Germline-derived CDR1 and CDR2 are SGDLS and YYNGEE. The CDR3 sequence is 14 residues long. The trim removed 4 bases at V and 5 bases at J, leaving 8 bases unmatched. The CDR3 coding sequence is TGTGCCAGCAGCACCGGCGGGAGCTGGGAGACCCAGTACTTC. It yields the protein CASSTGGSWETQYF. Variable domain in full (rest from reference TRBV9 and TRBJ2-5): DSGVTQTPKHLITATGQRVTLRCSPRSGDLSVYWYQQSLDQGLQFLIQYYNGEERAKGNILERFSAQQFPDLHSELNLSSLELGDSALYFCASSTGGSWETQYFGPGTRLLVL.

This clone was seen more than once but under ten times. This chain links TRBV2 with TRBJ2-1; 11 bases match TRBD2. V shed 0 bases, J shed 8 bases, and the junction held 6 bases outside the gene matches. Germline CDR1 SNHLY, CDR2 FYNNEI. The CDR3 contains 16 residues. The CDR3 DNA sequence: TGTGCCAGCAGTGAAGCGCTAGCGGGGGGCGTCGATGAGCAGTTCTTC. Protein sequence: CASSEALAGGVDEQFF. The full variable domain, completed using reference TRBV2 and TRBJ2-1, is EPEVTQTPSHQVTQMGQEVILRCVPISNHLYFYWYRQILGQKVEFLVSFYNNEISEKSEIFDDQFSVERPDGSNFTLKIRSTKLEDSAMYFCASSEALAGGVDEQFFGPGTRLTVL.

The chain combines TRBV5-1 with TRBJ1-1; TRBD1 matches 8 bases. J was trimmed by 3 bases and V by 4 bases; bases with no gene match: 2. Per the germline V gene, CDR1 is SGHRS and CDR2 is YFSETQ. This CDR3 spans 13 amino acids. As DNA, the CDR3 is TGCGCCAGCAGCGCGACAGGGGACACTGAAGCTTTCTTT. Encoded protein: CASSATGDTEAFF.

This clone was counted once. The rearrangement links TRBV4-3 to TRBJ1-2, with D possibly being TRBD1 (6 bases). CDR1 LGHNA and CDR2 YSLEER come from the germline V gene. The CDR3 extends over 15 amino acids. The V end lost 0 bases, the J end lost 2 bases, and 10 bases lay between the germline ends. CDR3 loop: CASSQEAGANYGYTF. CDR3 nucleotide sequence: TGCGCCAGCAGCCAAGAAGCGGGGGCGAACTATGGCTACACCTTC.

The chain joins TRBV28 to TRBJ1-5; 8 nucleotides align to TRBD1. The CDR3 totals 17 residues. CDR1 is MDHEN and CDR2 is SYDVKM in the germline V gene. The trim removed 6 bases at V and 5 bases at J, leaving 15 bases unmatched. CDR3 protein: CASSAVRTGWGDQPQHF. As DNA, the CDR3 is TGTGCCAGCAGCGCCGTTCGGACAGGGTGGGGAGATCAGCCCCAGCATTTT.

The chain joins TRBV5-1 to TRBJ1-2; D possibly corresponds to TRBD1 (5 bases). Trimming pared 1 base from V and 4 bases from J, leaving 8 bases between. CDR1 is SGHRS and CDR2 is YFSETQ in the germline V gene. The CDR3 spans 13 residues. For the CDR3, the DNA is TGCGCCAGCAGCTTGACGACAGTCTATGGCTACACCTTC. Translating it yields CASSLTTVYGYTF. The variable domain in full, completed from reference TRBV5-1 and TRBJ1-2, reads KAGVTQTPRYLIKTRGQQVTLSCSPISGHRSVSWYQQTPGQGLQFLFEYFSETQRNKGNFPGRFSGRQFSNSRSEMNVSTLELGDSALYLCASSLTTVYGYTFGSGTRLTVV.

The rearrangement joins TRBV7-2 to TRBJ2-5; 12 bases line up with TRBD2. Looked up from germline, CDR1 is SGHTA and CDR2 is FQGNSA. There are 15 residues in the CDR3. J gave up 9 bases and V 4 bases, and 9 bases lay outside the gene matches. The CDR3 here is CASSSTSGGPEAQYF. DNA of the CDR3: TGTGCCAGCAGCTCGACTAGCGGGGGCCCCGAGGCCCAGTACTTC.

This clone was recorded a few times. The chain links TRBV28 to TRBJ2-5; D is ambiguous. V was pared by 1 base and J by 5 bases, with 8 bases between. Germline assignment: CDR1 MDHEN and CDR2 SYDVKM. This CDR3 has 13 amino acids. This CDR3 is CASSLSPSETQYF. As DNA, the CDR3 is TGTGCCAGCAGTTTATCCCCCTCGGAGACCCAGTACTTC.

This clone was counted once. The junction departs from the called germline gene at one end, perhaps through a read error. The rearrangement uses TRBV5-6 and TRBJ1-4; no reliable D call. The CDR3 contains 13 residues. Germline loops: CDR1 SGHDT, CDR2 YYEEEE. CDR3: CVSSSRPVEKLFF. CDR3 bases: TGTGTCAGCAGCTCCCGTCCGGTTGAAAAACTGTTTTTT.

CDR3 in amino acids: CASSYGLTWTGGHEQYF. CDR3 sequence (DNA): TGTGCCAGCAGTTACGGCCTAACCTGGACAGGGGGCCACGAGCAGTACTTC. The chain recombines TRBV6-2 or TRBV6-3 with TRBJ2-7, with 11 bases identical to TRBD1. The CDR3 is made up of 17 amino acids. The trim removed 2 bases at V and 5 bases at J, leaving 11 bases unmatched. Germline V gene data show CDR1 as MNHEY and CDR2 as SVGEGT.

This CDR3 reads CASSQGWGGNTEAFF. In DNA form, the CDR3 reads TGTGCCAGCAGCCAAGGGTGGGGGGGCAACACTGAAGCTTTCTTT. The V and J genes are TRBV3-1 (or the pseudogene TRBV3-2) and TRBJ1-1; perhaps TRBD1 as D (6 bases). V was clipped by 1 base and J by 2 bases, with 11 bases between them. This CDR3 has 15 amino acids. Germline lookup yields CDR1 LGHDT and CDR2 YNNKEL (reference sequence).

This rearrangement joins TRBV7-6 to TRBJ2-7; TRBD2 agrees at 7 bases. Germline trimming cut 1 base from V and 1 base from J; bases unmatched to any gene: 4. Germline lookup yields CDR1 SGHVS and CDR2 FNYEAQ. This CDR3 has 15 residues. The CDR3 loop is CASSLVSGQSYEQYF. The CDR3 DNA follows: TGTGCCAGCAGCTTAGTTAGCGGGCAATCCTACGAGCAGTACTTC.

CDR3 protein: CATSDLPGLAGRTGELFF. DNA of the CDR3: TGTGCCACCAGTGATCTGCCTGGACTAGCGGGACGAACCGGGGAGCTGTTTTTT. The chain combines TRBV24-1 with TRBJ2-2; 12 bases align to TRBD2. The CDR3 runs 18 residues. Germline V gives CDR1 KGHDR, CDR2 SFDVKD. J lost 5 bases, V lost 3 bases, and 9 bases had no gene match.

The genes are TRBV7-9 and TRBJ2-1; 12 bases line up with TRBD2. This CDR3 comprises 16 residues. The germline V gene encodes CDR1 SEHNR and CDR2 FQNEAQ (reference sequence). V gave up 5 bases and J gave up 6 bases; unmatched junction bases: 8. In DNA form, the CDR3 reads TGTGCCAGCAGCCCTCCGGGACTAGCGGGCTTCAATGAGCAGTTCTTC. It translates to CASSPPGLAGFNEQFF.